This T cell receptor beta chain was identified during a study of PD-1 blockade in classical Hodgkin lymphoma. Study-wide context: Intravenous infusions of nivolumab 3 mg/kg reached patients every 2 weeks. Study observations and caveats: It was among complete responders that baseline diversity resembled that of newly diagnosed patients. Possibly reflecting disease activity or prior therapy, repertoire differences have causes that remain undefined. By C4D1 there was a significant rise in CD4+ TCR diversity but not in CD8+ TCR diversity.

About this clone itself: Its antigen is undetermined.

Produced via immunoSEQ multiplex PCR; TCRdb's table is partial and in-frame only. The repertoire consists of some 43,000 clones, with more than 85% occurring once and the leading ten covering roughly 6%. Germline V gene data show CDR1 as LNHNV and CDR2 as YYDKDF (reference sequence). The CDR3 is made up of 15 amino acids. With 1 base removed from V and 8 bases from J, the gap between germline ends came to 14 bases. Each patient relapsed following autologous stem cell transplantation, and prior brentuximab vedotin exposure differed. The rearrangement uses TRBV15 and TRBJ1-4; D possibly corresponds to TRBD1 (5 bases). Sequencing used peripheral blood mononuclear cells (PBMCs), obtained before the second cycle of nivolumab. The source is a human donor with classical Hodgkin lymphoma. The CDR3, as DNA: TGTGCCACCAGCAGAGTTGGGGCCGGGGGAGAAAAACTGTTTTTT. This translates into CATSRVGAGGEKLFF.